Reported below is one TCR beta chain. The germline CDR1 and CDR2 sequences are MDHEN and SYDVKM. This CDR3 contains 12 residues. V dropped 2 bases and J dropped 4 bases, with 2 bases sitting between them. The sample is drawn from a study of OX40 agonist ivuxolimab in advanced cancers. Here immunoSEQ multiplex PCR was the method, and the copy in TCRdb shows in-frame clones only, minus some. This table has 70,000 to 75,000 clones, 85% to 90% appearing once. Sequences were derived from CD4+ or CD8+ T cells sorted from blood, sampled in a trial of the OX40 agonist ivuxolimab. This clonotype was obtained from an adult with an advanced solid tumor such as melanoma, head and neck, liver or kidney cancer. The V and J genes are TRBV28 and TRBJ2-2; D remains unclear. The CDR3 region has the DNA TGTGCCAGCAGTTTAAGCACCGGGGAGCTGTTTTTT. This codes for CASSLSTGELFF. Combining the CDR3 with reference TRBV28 and TRBJ2-2 gives the whole variable domain DVKVTQSSRYLVKRTGEKVFLECVQDMDHENMFWYRQDPGLGLRLIYFSYDVKMKEKGDIPEGYSVSREKKERFSLILESASTNQTSMYLCASSLSTGELFFGEGSRLTVL.